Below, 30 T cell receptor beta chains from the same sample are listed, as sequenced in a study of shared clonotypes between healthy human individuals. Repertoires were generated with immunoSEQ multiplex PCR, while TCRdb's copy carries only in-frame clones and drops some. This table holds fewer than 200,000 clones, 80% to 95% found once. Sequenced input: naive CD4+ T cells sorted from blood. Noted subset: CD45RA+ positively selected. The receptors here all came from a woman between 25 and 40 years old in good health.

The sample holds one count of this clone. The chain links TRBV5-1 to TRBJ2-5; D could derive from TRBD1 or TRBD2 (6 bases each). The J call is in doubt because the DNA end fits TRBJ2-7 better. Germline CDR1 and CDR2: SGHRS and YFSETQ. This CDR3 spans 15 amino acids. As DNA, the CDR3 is TGCGCCAGCAGCTTGGTAGCGGACAGCTCCTACGAGCAGTACTTC. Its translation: CASSLVADSSYEQYF.

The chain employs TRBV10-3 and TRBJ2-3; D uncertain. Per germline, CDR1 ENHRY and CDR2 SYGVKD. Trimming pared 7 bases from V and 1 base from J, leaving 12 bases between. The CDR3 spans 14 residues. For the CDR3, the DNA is TGTGCCATCATGGTGGAGTTGGGCACAGATACGCAGTATTTT. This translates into CAIMVELGTDTQYF.

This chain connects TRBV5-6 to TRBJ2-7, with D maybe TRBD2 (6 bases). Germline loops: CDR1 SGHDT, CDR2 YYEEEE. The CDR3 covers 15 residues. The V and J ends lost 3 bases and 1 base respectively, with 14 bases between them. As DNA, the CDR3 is TGTGCCAGCAGCTGGCTACCTAGCGCTTCCTACGAGCAGTACTTC. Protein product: CASSWLPSASYEQYF.

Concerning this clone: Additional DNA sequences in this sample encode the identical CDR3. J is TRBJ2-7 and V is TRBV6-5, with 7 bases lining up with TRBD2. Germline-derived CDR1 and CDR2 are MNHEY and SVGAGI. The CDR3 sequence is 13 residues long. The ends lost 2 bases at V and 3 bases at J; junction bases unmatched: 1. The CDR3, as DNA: TGTGCCAGCAGTTACGGCGGGAGCTACGAGCAGTACTTC. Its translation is CASSYGGSYEQYF.

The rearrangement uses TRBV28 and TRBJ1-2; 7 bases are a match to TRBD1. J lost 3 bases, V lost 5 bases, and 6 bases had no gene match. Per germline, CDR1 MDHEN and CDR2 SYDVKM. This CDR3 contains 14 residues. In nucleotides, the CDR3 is TGTGCCAGCAGTACGGACAGGCCCCACTATGGCTACACCTTC. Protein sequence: CASSTDRPHYGYTF.

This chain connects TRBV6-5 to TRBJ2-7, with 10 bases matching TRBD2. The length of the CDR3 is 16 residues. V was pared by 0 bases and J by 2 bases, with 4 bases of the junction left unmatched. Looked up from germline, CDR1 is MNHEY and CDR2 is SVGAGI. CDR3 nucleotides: TGTGCCAGCAGTTACTCTAGGACTAGCGGAACCTACGAGCAGTACTTC. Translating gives CASSYSRTSGTYEQYF.

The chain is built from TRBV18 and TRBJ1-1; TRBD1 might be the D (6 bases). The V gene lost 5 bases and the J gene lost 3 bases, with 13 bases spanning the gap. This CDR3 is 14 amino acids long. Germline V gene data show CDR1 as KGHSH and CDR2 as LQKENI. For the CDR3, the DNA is TGTGCCAGCTCAATGGGTGGGGGGCACACTGAAGCTTTCTTT. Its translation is CASSMGGGHTEAFF.

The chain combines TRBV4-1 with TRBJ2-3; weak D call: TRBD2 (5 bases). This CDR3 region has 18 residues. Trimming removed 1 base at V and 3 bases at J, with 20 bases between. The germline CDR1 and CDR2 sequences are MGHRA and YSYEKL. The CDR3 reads CASSQGVGHGVGTDTQYF. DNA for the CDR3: TGCGCCAGCAGCCAAGGCGTCGGTCACGGGGTTGGGACAGATACGCAGTATTTT.

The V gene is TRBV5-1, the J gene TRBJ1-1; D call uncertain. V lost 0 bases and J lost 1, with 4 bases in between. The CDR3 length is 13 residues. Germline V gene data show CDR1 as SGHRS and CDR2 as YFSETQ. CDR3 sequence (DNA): TGCGCCAGCAGCTTGGAAAGGAACACTGAAGCTTTCTTT. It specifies CASSLERNTEAFF.

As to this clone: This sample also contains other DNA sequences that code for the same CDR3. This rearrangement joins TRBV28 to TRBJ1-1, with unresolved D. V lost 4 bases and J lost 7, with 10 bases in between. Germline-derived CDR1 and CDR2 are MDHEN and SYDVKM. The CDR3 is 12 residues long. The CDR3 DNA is TGTGCCAGCAGTTCCGGGTTCGGTGAAGCTTTCTTT. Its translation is CASSSGFGEAFF.

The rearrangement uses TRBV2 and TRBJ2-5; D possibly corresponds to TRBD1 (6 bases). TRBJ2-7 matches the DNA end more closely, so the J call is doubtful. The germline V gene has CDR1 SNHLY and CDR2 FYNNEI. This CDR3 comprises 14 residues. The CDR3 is CATQEQGPFNEQYF. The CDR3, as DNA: TGTGCCACCCAGGAACAGGGACCCTTCAACGAGCAGTACTTC.

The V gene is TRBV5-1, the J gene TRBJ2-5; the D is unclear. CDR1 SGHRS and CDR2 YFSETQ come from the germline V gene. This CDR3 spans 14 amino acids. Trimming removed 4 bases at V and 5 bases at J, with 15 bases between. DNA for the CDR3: TGCGCCAGCAGCACGGGTCTGGGCCAGGAGACCCAGTACTTC. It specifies CASSTGLGQETQYF. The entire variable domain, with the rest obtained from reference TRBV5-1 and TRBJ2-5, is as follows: KAGVTQTPRYLIKTRGQQVTLSCSPISGHRSVSWYQQTPGQGLQFLFEYFSETQRNKGNFPGRFSGRQFSNSRSEMNVSTLELGDSALYLCASSTGLGQETQYFGPGTRLLVL.

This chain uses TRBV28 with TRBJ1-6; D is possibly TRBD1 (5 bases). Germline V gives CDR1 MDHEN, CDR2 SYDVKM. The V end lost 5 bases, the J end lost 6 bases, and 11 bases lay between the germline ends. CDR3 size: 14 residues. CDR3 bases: TGTGCCAGCAGTAACGACAGAGCTAATTCACCCCTCCACTTT. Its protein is CASSNDRANSPLHF. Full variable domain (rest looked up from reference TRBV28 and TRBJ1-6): DVKVTQSSRYLVKRTGEKVFLECVQDMDHENMFWYRQDPGLGLRLIYFSYDVKMKEKGDIPEGYSVSREKKERFSLILESASTNQTSMYLCASSNDRANSPLHFGNGTRLTVT.

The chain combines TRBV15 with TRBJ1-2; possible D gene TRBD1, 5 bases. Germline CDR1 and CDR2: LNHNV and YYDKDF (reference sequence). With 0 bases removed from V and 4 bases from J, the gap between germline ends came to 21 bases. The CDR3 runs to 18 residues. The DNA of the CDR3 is TGTGCCACCAGCAGAGATGAGGCAAGAGTGGGGGGGATCTATGGCTACACCTTC. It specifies CATSRDEARVGGIYGYTF.

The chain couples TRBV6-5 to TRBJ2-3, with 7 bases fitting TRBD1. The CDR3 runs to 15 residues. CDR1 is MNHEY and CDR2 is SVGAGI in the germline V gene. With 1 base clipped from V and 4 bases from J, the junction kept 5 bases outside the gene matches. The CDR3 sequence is CASSYFGQASDTQYF. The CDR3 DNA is TGTGCCAGCAGTTACTTCGGACAGGCCTCAGATACGCAGTATTTT.

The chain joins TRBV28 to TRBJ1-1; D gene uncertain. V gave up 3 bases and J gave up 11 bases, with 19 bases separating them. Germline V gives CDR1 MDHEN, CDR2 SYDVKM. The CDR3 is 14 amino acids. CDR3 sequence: CASSFSSDPGRAFF. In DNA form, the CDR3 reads TGTGCCAGCAGTTTTTCTTCGGACCCCGGGCGGGCTTTCTTT.

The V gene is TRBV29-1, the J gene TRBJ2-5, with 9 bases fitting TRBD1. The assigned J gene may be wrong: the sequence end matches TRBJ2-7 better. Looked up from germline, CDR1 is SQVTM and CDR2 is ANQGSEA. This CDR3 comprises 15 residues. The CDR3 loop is CSITHQDRGLYEQYF. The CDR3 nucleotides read TGCAGCATTACGCACCAGGACAGGGGTCTCTACGAGCAGTACTTC.

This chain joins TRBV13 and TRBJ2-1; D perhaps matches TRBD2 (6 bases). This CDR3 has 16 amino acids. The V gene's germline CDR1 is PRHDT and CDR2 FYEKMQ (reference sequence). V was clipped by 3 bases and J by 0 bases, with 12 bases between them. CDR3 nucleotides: TGTGCCAGCAGCTTCATAGCGGATCCCTCCTACAATGAGCAGTTCTTC. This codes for CASSFIADPSYNEQFF.

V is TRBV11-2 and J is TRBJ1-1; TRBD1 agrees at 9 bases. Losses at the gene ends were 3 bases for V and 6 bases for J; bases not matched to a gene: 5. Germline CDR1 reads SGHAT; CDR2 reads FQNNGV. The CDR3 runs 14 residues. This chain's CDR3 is CASSFNRGQSEAFF. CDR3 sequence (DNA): TGTGCCAGCAGCTTCAACAGGGGGCAATCTGAAGCTTTCTTT.

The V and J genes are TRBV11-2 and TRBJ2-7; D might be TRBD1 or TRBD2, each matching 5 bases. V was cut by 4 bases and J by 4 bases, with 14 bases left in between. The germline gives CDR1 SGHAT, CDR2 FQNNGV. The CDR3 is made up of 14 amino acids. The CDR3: CASSYPGRGYEQYF. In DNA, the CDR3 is TGTGCCAGCAGCTACCCGGGACGAGGGTACGAGCAGTACTTC.

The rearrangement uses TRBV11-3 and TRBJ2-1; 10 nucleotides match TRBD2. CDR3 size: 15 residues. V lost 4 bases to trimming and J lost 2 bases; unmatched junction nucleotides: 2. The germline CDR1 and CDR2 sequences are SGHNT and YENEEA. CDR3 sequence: CASSSLAGAYNEQFF. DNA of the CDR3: TGTGCCAGCAGCTCTCTAGCGGGAGCCTACAATGAGCAGTTCTTC. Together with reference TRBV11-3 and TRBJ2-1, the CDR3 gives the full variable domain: EAGVVQSPRYKIIEKKQPVAFWCNPISGHNTLYWYLQNLGQGPELLIRYENEEAVDDSQLPKDRFSAERLKGVDSTLKIQPAELGDSAVYLCASSSLAGAYNEQFFGPGTRLTVL.

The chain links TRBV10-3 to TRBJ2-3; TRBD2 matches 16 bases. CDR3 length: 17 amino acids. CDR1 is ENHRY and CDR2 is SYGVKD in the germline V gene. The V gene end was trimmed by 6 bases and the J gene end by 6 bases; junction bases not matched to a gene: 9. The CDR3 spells CAISRPGTSGRGDTQYF. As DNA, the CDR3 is TGTGCCATCAGCAGACCCGGGACTAGCGGGAGGGGGGATACGCAGTATTTT.

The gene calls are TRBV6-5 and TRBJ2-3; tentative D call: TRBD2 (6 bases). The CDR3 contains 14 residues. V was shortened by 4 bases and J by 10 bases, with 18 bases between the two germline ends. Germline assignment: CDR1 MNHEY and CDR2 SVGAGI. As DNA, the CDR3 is TGTGCCAGCAGTTTCTCCGGGACTTCTGTCGCGCAGTATTTT. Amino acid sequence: CASSFSGTSVAQYF.

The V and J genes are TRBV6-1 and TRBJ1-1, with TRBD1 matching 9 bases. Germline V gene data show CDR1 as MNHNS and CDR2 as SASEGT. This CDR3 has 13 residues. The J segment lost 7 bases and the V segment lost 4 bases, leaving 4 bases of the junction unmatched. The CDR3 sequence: CASSATGGVEAFF. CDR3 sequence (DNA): TGTGCCAGCAGTGCGACAGGGGGAGTTGAAGCTTTCTTT.

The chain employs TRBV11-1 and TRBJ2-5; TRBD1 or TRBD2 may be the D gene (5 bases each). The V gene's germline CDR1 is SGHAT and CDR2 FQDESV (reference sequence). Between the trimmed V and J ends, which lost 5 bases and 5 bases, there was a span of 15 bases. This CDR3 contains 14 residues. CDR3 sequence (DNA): TGTGCCAGCAGCCCGGGACCCACCCGGGAGACCCAGTACTTC. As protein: CASSPGPTRETQYF. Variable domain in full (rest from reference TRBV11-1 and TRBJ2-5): EAEVAQSPRYKITEKSQAVAFWCDPISGHATLYWYRQILGQGPELLVQFQDESVVDDSQLPKDRFSAERLKGVDSTLKIQPAELGDSAMYLCASSPGPTRETQYFGPGTRLLVL.

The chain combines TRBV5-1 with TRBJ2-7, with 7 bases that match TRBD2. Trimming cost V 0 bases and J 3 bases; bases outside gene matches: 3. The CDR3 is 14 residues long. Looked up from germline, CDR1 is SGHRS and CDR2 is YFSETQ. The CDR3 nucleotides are TGCGCCAGCAGCTTGGTGGGCGGGAGCTACGAGCAGTACTTC. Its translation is CASSLVGGSYEQYF.

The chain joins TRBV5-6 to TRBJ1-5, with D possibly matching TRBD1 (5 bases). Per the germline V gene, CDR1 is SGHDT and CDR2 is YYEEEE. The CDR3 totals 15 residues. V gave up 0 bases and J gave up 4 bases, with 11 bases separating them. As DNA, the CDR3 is TGTGCCAGCAGCTTGGCCGGACACACTAATCAGCCCCAGCATTTT. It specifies CASSLAGHTNQPQHF.

Written as DNA, the CDR3 is TGTGCCACCAGCAGGGGACCGCCGGGAGCCACAGATACGCAGTATTTT. Protein: CATSRGPPGATDTQYF. The V gene is TRBV15, the J gene TRBJ2-3; perhaps TRBD2 as D (6 bases). CDR1 is LNHNV and CDR2 is YYDKDF in the germline V gene (reference sequence). The CDR3 runs 16 residues. Trimming pared 3 bases from V and 2 bases from J, leaving 15 bases between.

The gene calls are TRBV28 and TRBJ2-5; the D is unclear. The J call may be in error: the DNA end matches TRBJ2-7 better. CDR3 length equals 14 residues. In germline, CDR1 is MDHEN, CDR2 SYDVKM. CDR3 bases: TGTGCCAGCAGTTTTTGGCGCAGCACCTACGAGCAGTACTTC. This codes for CASSFWRSTYEQYF.

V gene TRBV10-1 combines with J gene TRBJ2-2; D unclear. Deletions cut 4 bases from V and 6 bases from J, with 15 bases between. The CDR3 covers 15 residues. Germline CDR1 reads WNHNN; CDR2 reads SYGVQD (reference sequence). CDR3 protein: CASSGSGRTPGELFF. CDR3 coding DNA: TGCGCCAGCAGTGGTTCCGGACGGACCCCCGGGGAGCTGTTTTTT.